This T cell receptor beta chain was identified during a study of OX40 agonist ivuxolimab in advanced cancers. Study overall: Partial responses occurred in three patients (one hepatocellular carcinoma, two cutaneous melanoma).

Blood was sampled at baseline, cycle 4 day 1, and cycle 7 day 1. The assay was immunoSEQ multiplex PCR, and TCRdb's table has in-frame clones only and misses some. The sample holds under 55,000 clones; 82% are singletons and the top ten take roughly 2.2%. About this clone itself: What it recognizes is unknown.

The CDR3 consists of 15 residues. V was trimmed by 6 bases and J by 4 bases, leaving 18 bases between them. Germline V lookup: CDR1 SGHAT, CDR2 FQNNGV. Findings and caveats of the study: Relative to CD4+, CD8+ T cells held more expanded clones on average. Clones of CD4+ and CD8+ blood T cells grew by week 6 at doses of 0.1 to 3.0 mg/kg.

The sample in question was CD4+ or CD8+ T cells sorted from blood, obtained in a trial of the OX40 agonist ivuxolimab. The chain has TRBV11-2 and TRBJ1-2, with D perhaps TRBD1 (5 bases). This TCR derives from an adult with an advanced solid tumor such as melanoma, head and neck, liver or kidney cancer. The CDR3 loop is CASSVSFRGTYGYTF. The CDR3 region has the DNA TGTGCCAGCAGTGTCTCCTTTCGGGGGACCTATGGCTACACCTTC.